The T cell receptor beta chain under discussion was sequenced for a study of tissue T cells after allogeneic stem cell transplantation. Time point in this sample: mouse harvest day 14 after allogeneic transplant. Each mouse received 10^7 T-cell-depleted marrow cells plus 10^6 splenic CD5+ T cells by tail vein. B6 (H2b) cells into BALB/c (H2d) mice; tissues taken at day 7 or 14. Study-wide results and caveats: Blood and spleen captured only part of the tissue TCR repertoire.

V dropped 1 base and J dropped 3; count of bases not matched to a gene: 2. CDR1 is KGHPV and CDR2 is FQNQEV in the germline V gene (reference sequence). This CDR3 is 15 amino acids long. Regarding this clone: The antigen is unknown. The genes and germline here are from mouse. The CDR3 end falls 1 residue outside the read, so it is completed with the germline J gene.

Only in-frame clones appear in the TCRdb table, and some are missing; sequencing was by immunoSEQ multiplex PCR. The table shows roughly 2,900 clones, with roughly 47% occurring only once. The rearrangement uses TRBV26 and TRBJ1-4; 7 positions agree with TRBD1. The sequencing sample was made of gut tissue. The TCR comes from a female BALB/c mouse given C57BL/6 T cells with graft-versus-host disease after an allogeneic hematopoietic cell transplant. This CDR3 is CASSLLGGANERLFF. The sequenced CDR3 bases are TGTGCCAGCAGTCTGTTAGGGGGCGCCAACGAAAGATTATTT.